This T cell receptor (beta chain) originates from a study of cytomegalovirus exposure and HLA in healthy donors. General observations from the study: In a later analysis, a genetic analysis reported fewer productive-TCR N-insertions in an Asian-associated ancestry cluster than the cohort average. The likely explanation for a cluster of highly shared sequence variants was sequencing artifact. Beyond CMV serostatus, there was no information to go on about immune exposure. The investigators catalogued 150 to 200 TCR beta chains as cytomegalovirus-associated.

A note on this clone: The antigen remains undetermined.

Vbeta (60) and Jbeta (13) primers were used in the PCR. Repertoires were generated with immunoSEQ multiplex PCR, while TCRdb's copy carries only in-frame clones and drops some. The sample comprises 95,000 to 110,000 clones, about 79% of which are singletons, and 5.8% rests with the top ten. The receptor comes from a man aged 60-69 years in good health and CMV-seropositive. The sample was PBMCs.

The CDR3, as DNA: TGTGCCAGCAGCACAAAGACAGGGCTGAACACTGAAGCTTTCTTT. It encodes CASSTKTGLNTEAFF. The chain uses TRBV5-5 and TRBJ1-1; TRBD1 agrees at 7 bases. In germline, CDR1 is SGHKS, CDR2 YYEKEE (reference sequence). V lost 4 bases and J lost 0; bases outside the gene matches: 6. The CDR3 sequence is 15 residues long. The whole variable domain, remainder taken from reference TRBV5-5 and TRBJ1-1, is DAGVTQSPTHLIKTRGQQVTLRCSPISGHKSVSWYQQVLGQGPQFIFQYYEKEERGRGNFPDRFSARQFPNYSSELNVNALLLGDSALYLCASSTKTGLNTEAFFGQGTRLTVV.